Sequencing of this T cell receptor (beta chain) was carried out in a study of Ad26.COV2.S vaccination and SARS-CoV-2 variants. Some clones are missing from TCRdb's copy, which holds only in-frame ones; the method was immunoSEQ multiplex PCR. This sample has 380,000 or so clones; 75% to 90% occur once, and the top ten carry around 10%. The treatment was: approximately 18 received Ad26.COV2.S at low or high dose, single or two shots; several received placebo; per-sample allocation not given. Specimen acquisition occurred on day 63 following the initial vaccine or placebo injection. The V end lost 5 bases, the J end lost 4 bases, and 14 bases lay between the germline ends. The CDR3 extends over 14 amino acids. Looked up from germline, CDR1 is MGHRA and CDR2 is YSYEKL.

This chain links TRBV4-1 with TRBJ1-1; a weak D match, TRBD1 (6 bases). This clonotype was obtained from a person between 18 and 60 years old who received the Ad26.COV2.S COVID-19 vaccine or a placebo. Material: peripheral blood, obtained in a trial of Ad26.COV2.S vaccine versus placebo. The CDR3 bases are TGCGCCAGCAGCTTGATGACAGGATCCACTGAAGCTTTCTTT. It specifies CASSLMTGSTEAFF.